The clone carrying this TCR beta chain was picked up a small number of times. The data were taken from a study of spatial heterogeneity in lung cancer. This CDR3 comprises 15 residues. Germline V lookup: CDR1 SGHAT, CDR2 FQNNGV. V shed 5 bases and J 1 base; nucleotides not matched to a gene: 7. TCRdb processed the 5' RACE reads anew with MiXCR; each CDR3 protein has one entry. The sample holds about 40,000 distinct CDR3 sequences, less than 6.5% seen once. The time point was: sample taken at primary tumor resection. Samples came from roughly 70 TRACERx patients with untreated early-stage lung cancer. In each case, whole RNA from tumor, nontumor lung or frozen PBMC was sequenced unsorted.

This chain connects TRBV11-2 to TRBJ1-1; 7 nucleotides match TRBD1. Sequencing used PBMCs, obtained at surgery. The TCR originated in a female donor with early-stage non-small cell lung cancer. The CDR3 nucleotides read TGTGCCAGCAGCACCCACAGGGGAGCGAACACTGAAGCTTTCTTT. Translated, it gives CASSTHRGANTEAFF.